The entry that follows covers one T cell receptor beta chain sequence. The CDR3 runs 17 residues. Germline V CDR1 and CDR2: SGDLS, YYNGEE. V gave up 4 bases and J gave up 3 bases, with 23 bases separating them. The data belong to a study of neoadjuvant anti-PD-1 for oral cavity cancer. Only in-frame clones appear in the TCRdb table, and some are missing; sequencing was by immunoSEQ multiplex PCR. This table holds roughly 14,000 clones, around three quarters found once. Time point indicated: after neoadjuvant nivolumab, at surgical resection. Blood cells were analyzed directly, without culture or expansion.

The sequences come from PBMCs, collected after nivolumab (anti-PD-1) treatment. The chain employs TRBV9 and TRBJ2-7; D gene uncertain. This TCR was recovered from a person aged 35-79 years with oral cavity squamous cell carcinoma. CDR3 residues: CASSTMRHLDLYYEQYF. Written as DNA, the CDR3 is TGTGCCAGCAGCACAATGCGACACCTCGATTTATACTACGAGCAGTACTTC.